What follows is one T cell receptor beta chain and its context. Its antigen is unknown. Division of CD4+ cells produced a CD45RA+ naive subset and a CD45RA-negative memory subset. Germline V gene lookup returns CDR1 WNHNN and CDR2 SYGVQD (reference sequence). This CDR3 region has 17 residues. V was clipped by 3 bases and J by 7 bases; unmatched bases: 10. The sample comes from a study of shared clonotypes between healthy human individuals. Turning to the study itself: Per-donor plates numbered three CD4 naive, three CD4 memory, two CD8 naive and one CD8 memory. Findings and caveats of the study: All-four-donor shared clonotypes had higher generation probabilities than non-shared clonotypes did. The sole specimen, blood, was sampled, and tissue repertoires likely differ.

Repertoires were generated with immunoSEQ multiplex PCR, while TCRdb's copy carries only in-frame clones and drops some. The sample includes nearly 750,000 clones, approximately 72% of them seen just once. The TCR sequence derives from a young woman in good health. The sample taken for sequencing was memory CD4+ T cells sorted from blood. Subset defined: CD45RA-negative fraction. This chain connects TRBV10-1 to TRBJ2-1; 12 positions match TRBD2. CDR3 in amino acids: CASSDPRLAGAKNEQFF. The CDR3 coding sequence is TGCGCCAGCAGTGACCCTCGACTAGCGGGAGCTAAAAATGAGCAGTTCTTC.